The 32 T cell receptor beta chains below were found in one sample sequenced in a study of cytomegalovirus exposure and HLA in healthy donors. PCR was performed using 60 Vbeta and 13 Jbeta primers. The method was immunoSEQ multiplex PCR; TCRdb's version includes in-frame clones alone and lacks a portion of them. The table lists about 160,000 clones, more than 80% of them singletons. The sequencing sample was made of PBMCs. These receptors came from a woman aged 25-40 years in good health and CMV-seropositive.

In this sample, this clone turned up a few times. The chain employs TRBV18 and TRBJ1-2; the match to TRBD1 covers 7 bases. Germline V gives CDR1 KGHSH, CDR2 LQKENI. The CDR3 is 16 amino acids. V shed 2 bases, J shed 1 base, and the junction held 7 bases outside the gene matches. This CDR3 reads CASSPGTANDNYGYTF. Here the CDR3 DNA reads TGTGCCAGCTCACCAGGGACAGCCAACGATAACTATGGCTACACCTTC.

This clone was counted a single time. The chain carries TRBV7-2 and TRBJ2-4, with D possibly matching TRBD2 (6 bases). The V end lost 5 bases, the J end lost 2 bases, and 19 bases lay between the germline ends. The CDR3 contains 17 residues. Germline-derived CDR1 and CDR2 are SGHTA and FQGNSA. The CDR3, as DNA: TGTGCCAGCAGCGTCGGAGGGCTAGCCAAAACCAAAAACATTCAGTACTTC. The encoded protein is CASSVGGLAKTKNIQYF.

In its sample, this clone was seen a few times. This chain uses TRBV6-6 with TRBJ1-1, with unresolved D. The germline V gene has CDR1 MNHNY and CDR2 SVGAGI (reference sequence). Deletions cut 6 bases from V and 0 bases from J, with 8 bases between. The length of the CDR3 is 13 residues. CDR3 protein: CASSYVMNTEAFF. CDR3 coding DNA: TGTGCCAGCAGCTATGTCATGAACACTGAAGCTTTCTTT.

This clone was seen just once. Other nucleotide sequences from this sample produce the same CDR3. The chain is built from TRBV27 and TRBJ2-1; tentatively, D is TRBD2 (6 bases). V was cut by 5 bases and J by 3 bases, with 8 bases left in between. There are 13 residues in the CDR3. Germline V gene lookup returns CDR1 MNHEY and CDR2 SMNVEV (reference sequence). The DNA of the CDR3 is TGTGCCAGCAGTCCGGGACTCTACAATGAGCAGTTCTTC. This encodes CASSPGLYNEQFF.

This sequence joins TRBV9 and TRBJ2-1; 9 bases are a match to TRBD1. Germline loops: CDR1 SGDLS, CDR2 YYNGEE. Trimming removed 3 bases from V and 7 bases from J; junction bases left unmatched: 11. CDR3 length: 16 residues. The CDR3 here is CASSARGTGGSNEQFF. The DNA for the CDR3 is TGTGCCAGCAGCGCCCGCGGAACAGGGGGCTCTAATGAGCAGTTCTTC.

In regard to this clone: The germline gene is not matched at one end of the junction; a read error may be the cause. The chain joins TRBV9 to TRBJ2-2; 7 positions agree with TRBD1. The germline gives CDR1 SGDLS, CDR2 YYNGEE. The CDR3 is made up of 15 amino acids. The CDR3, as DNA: TGTGCCGGCAGCGCCGTCTCCACAGGGGCCGGGGAGCTGTTTTTT. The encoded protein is CAGSAVSTGAGELFF.

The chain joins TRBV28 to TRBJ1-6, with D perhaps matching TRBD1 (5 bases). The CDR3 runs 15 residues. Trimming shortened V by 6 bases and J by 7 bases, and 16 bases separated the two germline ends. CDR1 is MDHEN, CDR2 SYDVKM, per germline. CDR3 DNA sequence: TGTGCCAGCAGCCCTCTGGCAGGGCTAAATTCACCCCTCCACTTT. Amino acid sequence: CASSPLAGLNSPLHF.

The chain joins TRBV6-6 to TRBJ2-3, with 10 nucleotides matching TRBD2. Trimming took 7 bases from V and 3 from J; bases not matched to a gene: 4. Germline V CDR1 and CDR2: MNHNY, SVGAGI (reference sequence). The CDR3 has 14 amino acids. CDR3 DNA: TGTGCCAGCATTAAAGCGGGGGGGACAGATACGCAGTATTTT. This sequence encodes CASIKAGGTDTQYF.

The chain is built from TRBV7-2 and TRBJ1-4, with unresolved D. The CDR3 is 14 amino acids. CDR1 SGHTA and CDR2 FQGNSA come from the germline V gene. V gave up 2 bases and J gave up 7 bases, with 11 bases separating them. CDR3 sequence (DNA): TGTGCCAGCAGCTTAAGGGATGGGAGTGAAAAACTGTTTTTT. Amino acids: CASSLRDGSEKLFF.

CDR3 coding DNA: TGTGCCAGCAGCTTAGTTGCAGGGTTGAACACTGAAGCTTTCTTT. This encodes CASSLVAGLNTEAFF. J is TRBJ1-1 and V is TRBV11-2, with TRBD1 as a possible D gene (5 bases). This CDR3 has 15 amino acids. Germline-derived CDR1 and CDR2 are SGHAT and FQNNGV. V was pared by 1 base and J by 0 bases, with 9 bases between.

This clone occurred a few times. This CDR3 is CASSPGTGGNSPLHF. The CDR3 DNA is TGTGCCAGCTCACCAGGGACAGGGGGAAATTCACCCCTCCACTTT. The chain joins TRBV18 to TRBJ1-6; 11 bases map to TRBD1. The CDR3 loop spans 15 amino acids. Germline V gene sequence: CDR1 KGHSH, CDR2 LQKENI. J lost 7 bases, V lost 2 bases, and 1 base had no gene match.

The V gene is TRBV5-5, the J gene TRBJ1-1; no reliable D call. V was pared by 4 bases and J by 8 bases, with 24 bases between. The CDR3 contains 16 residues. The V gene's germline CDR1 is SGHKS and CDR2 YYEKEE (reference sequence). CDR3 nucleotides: TGTGCCAGCAGCGATACGGGTAGTTGGTTTCAGCCGGAAGCTTTCTTT. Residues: CASSDTGSWFQPEAFF.

The DNA of the CDR3 is TGTGCCAGCAGCGTCTCTCTTCTGGCAGGGATAGGGGACTATGGCTACACCTTC. Translating gives CASSVSLLAGIGDYGYTF. The chain couples TRBV9 to TRBJ1-2; perhaps TRBD1 as D (5 bases). This CDR3 contains 18 residues. CDR1 and CDR2 from the germline V gene are SGDLS and YYNGEE. V lost 2 bases, J lost 3 bases, and 23 bases lay in between. The whole variable domain, filled in from reference TRBV9 and TRBJ1-2, reads DSGVTQTPKHLITATGQRVTLRCSPRSGDLSVYWYQQSLDQGLQFLIQYYNGEERAKGNILERFSAQQFPDLHSELNLSSLELGDSALYFCASSVSLLAGIGDYGYTFGSGTRLTVV.

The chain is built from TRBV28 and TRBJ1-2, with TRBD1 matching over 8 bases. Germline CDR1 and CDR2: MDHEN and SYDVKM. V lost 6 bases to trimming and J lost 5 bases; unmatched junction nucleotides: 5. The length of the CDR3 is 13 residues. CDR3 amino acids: CASRPGQEYGYTF. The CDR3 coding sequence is TGTGCCAGCAGGCCGGGACAGGAGTATGGCTACACCTTC.

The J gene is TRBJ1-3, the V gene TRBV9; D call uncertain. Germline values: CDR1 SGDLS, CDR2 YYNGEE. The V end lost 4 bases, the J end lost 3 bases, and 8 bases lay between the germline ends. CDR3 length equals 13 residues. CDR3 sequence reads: CASSPPGGNTIYF. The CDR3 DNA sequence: TGTGCCAGCAGCCCGCCGGGTGGAAACACCATATATTTT.

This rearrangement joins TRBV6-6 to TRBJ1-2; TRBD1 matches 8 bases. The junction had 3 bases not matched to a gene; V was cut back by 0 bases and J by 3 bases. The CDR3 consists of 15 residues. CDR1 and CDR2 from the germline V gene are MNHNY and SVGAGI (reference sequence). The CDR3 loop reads CASSYSGGQDYGYTF. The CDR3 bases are TGTGCCAGCAGTTACTCGGGGGGACAGGACTATGGCTACACCTTC.

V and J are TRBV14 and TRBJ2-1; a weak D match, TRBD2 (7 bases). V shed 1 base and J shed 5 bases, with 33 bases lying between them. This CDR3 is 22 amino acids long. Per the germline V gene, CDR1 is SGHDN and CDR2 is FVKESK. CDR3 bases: TGTGCCAGCAGCCAAGTAGGGGACGACAGTTTTATGAGGGGGGGCTCAGACAATGAGCAGTTCTTC. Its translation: CASSQVGDDSFMRGGSDNEQFF.

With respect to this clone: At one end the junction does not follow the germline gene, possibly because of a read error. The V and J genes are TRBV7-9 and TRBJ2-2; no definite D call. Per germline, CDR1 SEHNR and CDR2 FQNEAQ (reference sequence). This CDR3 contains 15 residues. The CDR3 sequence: CSSSLGSRNTGELFF. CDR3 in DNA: TGTTCCAGCAGCTTAGGTTCCAGAAACACCGGGGAGCTGTTTTTT. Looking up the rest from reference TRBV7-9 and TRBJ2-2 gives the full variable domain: DTGVSQNPRHKITKRGQNVTFRCDPISEHNRLYWYRQTLGQGPEFLTYFQNEAQLEKSRLLSDRFSAERPKGSFSTLEIQRTEQGDSAMYLCSSSLGSRNTGELFFGEGSRLTVL.

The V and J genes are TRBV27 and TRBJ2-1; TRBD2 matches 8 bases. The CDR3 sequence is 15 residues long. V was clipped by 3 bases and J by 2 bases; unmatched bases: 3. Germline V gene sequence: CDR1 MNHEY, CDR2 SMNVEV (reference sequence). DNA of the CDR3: TGTGCCAGCAGTTTCCCAGCGGGGGCCTACAATGAGCAGTTCTTC. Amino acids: CASSFPAGAYNEQFF.

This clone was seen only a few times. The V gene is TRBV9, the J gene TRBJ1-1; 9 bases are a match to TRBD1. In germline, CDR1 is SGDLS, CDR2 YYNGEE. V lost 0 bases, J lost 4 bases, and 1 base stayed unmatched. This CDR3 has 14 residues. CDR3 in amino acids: CASSVEGQGTEAFF. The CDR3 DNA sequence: TGTGCCAGCAGCGTAGAGGGACAGGGCACTGAAGCTTTCTTT. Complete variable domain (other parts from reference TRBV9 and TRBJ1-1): DSGVTQTPKHLITATGQRVTLRCSPRSGDLSVYWYQQSLDQGLQFLIQYYNGEERAKGNILERFSAQQFPDLHSELNLSSLELGDSALYFCASSVEGQGTEAFFGQGTRLTVV.

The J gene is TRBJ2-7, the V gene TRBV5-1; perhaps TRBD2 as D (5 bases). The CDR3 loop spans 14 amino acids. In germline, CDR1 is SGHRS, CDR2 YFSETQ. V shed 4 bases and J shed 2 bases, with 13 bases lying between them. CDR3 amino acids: CASSLQLGTYEQYF. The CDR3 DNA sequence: TGCGCCAGCAGCCTACAACTAGGGACCTACGAGCAGTACTTC.

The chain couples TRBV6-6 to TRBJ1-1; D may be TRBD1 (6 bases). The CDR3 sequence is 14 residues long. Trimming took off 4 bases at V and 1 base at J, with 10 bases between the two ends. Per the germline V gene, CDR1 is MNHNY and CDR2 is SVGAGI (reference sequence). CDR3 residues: CASSWLQGNTEAFF. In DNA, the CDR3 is TGTGCCAGCAGTTGGTTACAGGGGAACACTGAAGCTTTCTTT.

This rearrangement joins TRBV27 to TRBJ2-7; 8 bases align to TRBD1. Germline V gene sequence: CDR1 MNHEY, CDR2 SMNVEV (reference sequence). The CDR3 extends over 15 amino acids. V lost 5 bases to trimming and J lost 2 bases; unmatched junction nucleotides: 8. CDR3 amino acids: CASSPRTGWAYEQYF. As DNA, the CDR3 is TGTGCCAGCAGTCCCCGGACAGGGTGGGCCTACGAGCAGTACTTC.

In DNA, the CDR3 is TGTGCCAGCAACTTCTACAATGAGCAGTTCTTC. This translates into CASNFYNEQFF. This chain uses TRBV2 with TRBJ2-1, with D hard to call. V dropped 7 bases and J dropped 3 bases, with 4 bases sitting between them. The germline CDR1 and CDR2 sequences are SNHLY and FYNNEI. The CDR3 consists of 11 residues.

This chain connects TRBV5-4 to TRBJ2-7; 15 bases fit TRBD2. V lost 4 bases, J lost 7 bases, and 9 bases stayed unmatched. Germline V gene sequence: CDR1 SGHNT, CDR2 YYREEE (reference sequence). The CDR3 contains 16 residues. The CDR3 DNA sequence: TGTGCCAGCAGCCCCCGGACTAGCGGGGGGGCGGGGGAGCAGTACTTC. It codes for CASSPRTSGGAGEQYF.

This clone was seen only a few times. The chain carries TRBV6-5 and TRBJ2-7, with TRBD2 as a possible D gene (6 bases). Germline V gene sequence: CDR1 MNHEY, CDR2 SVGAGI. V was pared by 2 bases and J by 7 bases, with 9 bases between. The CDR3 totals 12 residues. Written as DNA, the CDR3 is TGTGCCAGCAGTTACAGGGCGGGGGAGCAGTACTTC. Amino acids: CASSYRAGEQYF.

CDR3 residues: CASSYLSLDSEAFF. The CDR3 bases are TGTGCCAGCAGTTACTTATCCCTAGACAGTGAAGCTTTCTTT. This rearrangement joins TRBV6-6 to TRBJ1-1; D possibly corresponds to TRBD1 (5 bases). This CDR3 spans 14 amino acids. Deletions cut 1 base from V and 7 bases from J, with 13 bases between. CDR1 and CDR2 from the germline V gene are MNHNY and SVGAGI (reference sequence).

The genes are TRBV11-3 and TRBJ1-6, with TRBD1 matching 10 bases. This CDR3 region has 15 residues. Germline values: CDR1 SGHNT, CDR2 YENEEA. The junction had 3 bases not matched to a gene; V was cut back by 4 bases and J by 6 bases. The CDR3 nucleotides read TGTGCCAGCAGCTCGGGACAGGGGACTAATTCACCCCTCCACTTT. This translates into CASSSGQGTNSPLHF.

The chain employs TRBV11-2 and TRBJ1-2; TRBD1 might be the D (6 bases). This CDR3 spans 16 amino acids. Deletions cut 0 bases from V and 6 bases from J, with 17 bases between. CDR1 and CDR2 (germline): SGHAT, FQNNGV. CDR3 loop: CASSLDRGGLRNGYTF. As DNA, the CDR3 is TGTGCCAGCAGCTTAGATCGTGGGGGCTTAAGGAATGGCTACACCTTC.

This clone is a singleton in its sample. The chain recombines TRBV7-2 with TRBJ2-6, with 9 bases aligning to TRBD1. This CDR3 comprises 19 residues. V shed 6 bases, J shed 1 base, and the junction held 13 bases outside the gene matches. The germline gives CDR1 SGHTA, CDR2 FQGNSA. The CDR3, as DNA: TGTGCCAGCAGGGCCGTCCTGGGACAGGGAACTTCTGGGGCCAACGTCCTGACTTTC. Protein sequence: CASRAVLGQGTSGANVLTF.

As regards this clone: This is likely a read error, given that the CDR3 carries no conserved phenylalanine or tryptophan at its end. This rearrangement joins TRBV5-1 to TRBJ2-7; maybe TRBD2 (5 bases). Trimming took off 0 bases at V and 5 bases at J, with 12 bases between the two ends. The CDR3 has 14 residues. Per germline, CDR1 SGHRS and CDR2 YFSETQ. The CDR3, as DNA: TGCGCCAGCAGCTTGGCGGGGTACAGCCACGAGCAGTACTCC. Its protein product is CASSLAGYSHEQYS.

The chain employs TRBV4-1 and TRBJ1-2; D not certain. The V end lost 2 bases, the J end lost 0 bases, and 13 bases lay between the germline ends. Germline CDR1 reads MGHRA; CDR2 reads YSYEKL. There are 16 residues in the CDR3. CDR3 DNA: TGCGCCAGCAGCCAACCTAGGGAGGGAACTAACTATGGCTACACCTTC. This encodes CASSQPREGTNYGYTF.